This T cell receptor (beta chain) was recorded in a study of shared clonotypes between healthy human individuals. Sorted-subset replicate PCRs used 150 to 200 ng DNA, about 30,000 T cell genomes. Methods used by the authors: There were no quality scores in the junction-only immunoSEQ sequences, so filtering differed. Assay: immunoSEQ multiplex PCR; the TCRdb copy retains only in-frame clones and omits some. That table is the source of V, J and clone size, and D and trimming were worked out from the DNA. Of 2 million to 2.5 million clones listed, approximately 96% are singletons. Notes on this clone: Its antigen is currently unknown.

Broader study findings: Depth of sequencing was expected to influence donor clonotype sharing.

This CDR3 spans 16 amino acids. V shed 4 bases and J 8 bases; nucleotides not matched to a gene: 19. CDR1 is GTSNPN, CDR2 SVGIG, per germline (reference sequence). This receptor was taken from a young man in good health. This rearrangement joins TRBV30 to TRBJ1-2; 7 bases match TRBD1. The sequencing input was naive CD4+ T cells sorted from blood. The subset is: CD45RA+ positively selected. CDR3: CAWIRHGTAGLWGYTF. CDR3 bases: TGTGCCTGGATACGACACGGGACAGCTGGGCTTTGGGGCTACACCTTC.